This section outlines one TCR beta chain sequence together with its context. Mismatch with germline at one junction end may stem from a read error. Profiled with immunoSEQ multiplex PCR; TCRdb holds only in-frame clones, not every one. The sample holds over 45,000 clones; more than 75% are singletons and the top ten take 6.5%. The data stem from a study of blood T cell repertoires in COVID-19. The CDR3 contains 13 residues. The V gene's germline CDR1 is MNHNS and CDR2 SASEGT. The sample consisted of peripheral blood. The rearrangement uses TRBV6-1 and TRBJ1-5; 7 bases agree with TRBD1. The receptor comes from a man aged 50 to 59 with active COVID-19. CDR3 residues: CASCDTPGQREHF. The DNA for the CDR3 is TGTGCCAGCTGTGACACGCCGGGACAGAGGGAGCATTTT.